This T cell receptor (beta chain) was recovered during a study of identical twins. Per the germline V gene, CDR1 is SGHRS and CDR2 is YFSETQ. Trimming cost V 4 bases and J 1 base; bases outside gene matches: 7. CDR3 length equals 18 residues. General observations from the study: Beta clonotypes that were abundant in cord blood contained fewer insertions, a pattern absent from memory repertoires.

This clonotype was seen only a few times. Its cognate antigen is unknown. One entry per CDR3 protein results from TCRdb running MiXCR on the 5' RACE reads. The data show some 96,000 distinct CDR3 sequences, under 7% seen once. Sequenced sample: memory T cells sorted from blood. The rearrangement links TRBV5-1 to TRBJ2-1, with 14 bases lining up with TRBD2. The sequence derives from a woman between 50 and 59 years old in good health. Here the CDR3 reads CASSRGTSGRASYNEQFF. CDR3 nucleotides: TGCGCCAGCAGCCGTGGGACTAGCGGGAGAGCGTCCTACAATGAGCAGTTCTTC.